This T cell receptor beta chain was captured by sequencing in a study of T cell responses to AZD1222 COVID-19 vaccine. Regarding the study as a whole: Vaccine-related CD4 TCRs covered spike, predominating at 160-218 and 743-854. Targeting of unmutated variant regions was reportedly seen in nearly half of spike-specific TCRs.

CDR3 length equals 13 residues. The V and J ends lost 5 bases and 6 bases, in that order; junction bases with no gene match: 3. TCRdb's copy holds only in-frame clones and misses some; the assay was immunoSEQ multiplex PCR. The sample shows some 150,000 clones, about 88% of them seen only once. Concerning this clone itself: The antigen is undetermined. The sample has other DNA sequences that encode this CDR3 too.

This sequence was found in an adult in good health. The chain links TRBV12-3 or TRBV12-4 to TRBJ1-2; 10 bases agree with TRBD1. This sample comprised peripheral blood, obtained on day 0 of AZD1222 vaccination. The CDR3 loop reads CASSLGTGDGYTF. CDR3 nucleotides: TGTGCCAGCAGTCTGGGGACAGGGGATGGCTACACCTTC.